The entry below describes one TCR beta chain. Its antigen is not identified. CD8 cells regarded as naive lacked CD45RO, were positively chosen for CCR7, and omitted terminally differentiated effector memory CD45RA+ cells. This specimen belongs to a study of shared clonotypes between healthy human individuals. As for the study in general: The cohort had a couple of women and three men, ages 18 to 49. Study-wide results and caveats: Memory subsets generally showed lower estimated richness than naive subsets.

The authors loaded roughly 200 ng DNA, about 30,000 T cell genomes, into sorted-subset replicate PCRs. Sequenced by immunoSEQ multiplex PCR; TCRdb stores in-frame clones only, minus some. The top ten hold more than 0.95% of the sample, which has some 2 million clones, around 96% seen once. Sequenced sample: naive CD8+ T cells sorted from blood. This receptor was taken from a man aged 18 to 35 in good health.

CDR3 nucleotide sequence: TGTGCCAGCAGTGATGGGCAGGGTAAGGACGAGCAGTACTTC. Its protein is CASSDGQGKDEQYF. The rearrangement uses TRBV2 and TRBJ2-7; weak D call: TRBD1 (5 bases). CDR3 size: 14 residues. The ends were cut back, 3 bases at V and 5 bases at J, with 14 bases in the middle. Germline CDR1 reads SNHLY; CDR2 reads FYNNEI.